The 21 T cell receptor beta chains listed next were all sequenced from one sample in a study of cytomegalovirus exposure and HLA in healthy donors. PCR was performed using 60 Vbeta and 13 Jbeta primers. TCRdb keeps only in-frame clones here, not all; method: immunoSEQ multiplex PCR. Among 100,000 to 150,000 clones listed, approximately 77% were seen once. The sample taken for sequencing was PBMCs. These receptors all come from an older woman in good health and CMV-seronegative.

The chain uses TRBV4-1 and TRBJ2-7; D uncertain. The CDR3 is 12 amino acids. The V and J ends lost 0 bases and 3 bases respectively, with 3 bases between them. The germline V gene encodes CDR1 MGHRA and CDR2 YSYEKL. CDR3 region: CASSQDLYEQYF. CDR3 in DNA: TGCGCCAGCAGCCAAGACCTCTACGAGCAGTACTTC.

J is TRBJ2-3 and V is TRBV14, with D maybe TRBD2 (6 bases). CDR1 and CDR2 from the germline V gene are SGHDN and FVKESK. V gave up 4 bases and J gave up 0 bases, with 23 bases separating them. The CDR3 contains 19 residues. The chain's CDR3 is CASSRNWWEAGPSTDTQYF. The CDR3 DNA reads TGTGCCAGCAGCCGAAATTGGTGGGAGGCCGGACCTAGCACAGATACGCAGTATTTT.

The CDR3, as DNA: TGTGCCAGCAGTGGCGGTTTAATAGTCAAAAACATTCAGTACTTC. Protein: CASSGGLIVKNIQYF. The rearrangement joins TRBV2 to TRBJ2-4; no reliable D call. With 4 bases removed from V and 3 bases from J, the gap between germline ends came to 13 bases. Per the germline V gene, CDR1 is SNHLY and CDR2 is FYNNEI. The CDR3 is 15 amino acids.

V gene TRBV30 combines with J gene TRBJ1-1; TRBD1 matches 8 bases. Germline V gene sequence: CDR1 GTSNPN, CDR2 SVGIG (reference sequence). V was pared by 2 bases and J by 0 bases, with 2 bases of the junction left unmatched. This CDR3 has 14 amino acids. In nucleotides, the CDR3 is TGTGCCTGGAGTTGGACAGGGATGAACACTGAAGCTTTCTTT. Protein: CAWSWTGMNTEAFF. Using reference TRBV30 and TRBJ1-1 for the parts outside the CDR3, the full variable domain is SQTIHQWPATLVQPVGSPLSLECTVEGTSNPNLYWYRQAAGRGLQLLFYSVGIGQISSEVPQNLSASRPQDRQFILSSKKLLLSDSGFYLCAWSWTGMNTEAFFGQGTRLTVV.

The genes are TRBV28 and TRBJ2-5; no clear D. The CDR3 totals 11 residues. The ends were cut back, 6 bases at V and 4 bases at J, with 6 bases in the middle. The V gene's germline CDR1 is MDHEN and CDR2 SYDVKM. Here the CDR3 DNA reads TGTGCCAGCAGAACTCGAGAGACCCAGTACTTC. As protein: CASRTRETQYF.

Only a few counts were recorded for this clone. V usage is TRBV19 and J usage is TRBJ2-2; 12 nucleotides line up with TRBD2. V was clipped by 5 bases and J by 4 bases; unmatched bases: 11. Per the germline V gene, CDR1 is LNHDA and CDR2 is SQIVND (reference sequence). The CDR3 is 18 amino acids. CDR3 region: CASSLLRGLAGITGELFF. CDR3 nucleotides: TGTGCCAGTAGTCTCCTACGAGGACTAGCGGGAATCACCGGGGAGCTGTTTTTT.

The chain links TRBV28 to TRBJ1-1; 9 nucleotides agree with TRBD1. From germline, CDR1 is MDHEN and CDR2 SYDVKM. The CDR3 is made up of 18 amino acids. J was trimmed by 3 bases and V by 5 bases; bases with no gene match: 16. CDR3 sequence (DNA): TGTGCCAGCAGTGACCTCGGGACAGGGCGAGAGGGATACACTGAAGCTTTCTTT. Its protein product is CASSDLGTGREGYTEAFF.

This clone was detected only a few times. The chain combines TRBV7-2 with TRBJ2-3, with 9 bases lining up with TRBD2. V gave up 0 bases and J gave up 0 bases; unmatched junction bases: 7. CDR3 length: 18 residues. Germline V gene data show CDR1 as SGHTA and CDR2 as FQGNSA. The DNA for the CDR3 is TGTGCCAGCAGCTTAGCTAGCGGGGGCCACTCTAGCACAGATACGCAGTATTTT. It is translated as CASSLASGGHSSTDTQYF.

V and J are TRBV7-8 and TRBJ1-6; tentative D call: TRBD1 (5 bases). Germline assignment: CDR1 SGHVS and CDR2 FQNEAQ. The CDR3 loop spans 15 amino acids. The germline V and J ends were trimmed by 5 bases and 10 bases, with 18 bases remaining between them. CDR3 in DNA: TGTGCCAGCAGCCACGCGGGGGAAGGAGGCTCACCCCTCCACTTT. Its translation is CASSHAGEGGSPLHF.

V usage is TRBV29-1 and J usage is TRBJ1-2; D not certain. The CDR3 is 13 residues long. Trimming shortened V by 4 bases and J by 5 bases, and 14 bases separated the two germline ends. Germline V gene data show CDR1 as SQVTM and CDR2 as ANQGSEA. For the CDR3, the DNA is TGCAGCGTTGTAGGCCTTGGGCAATATGGCTACACCTTC. Translated: CSVVGLGQYGYTF.

This chain connects TRBV5-4 to TRBJ2-1, with TRBD2 matching over 9 bases. This CDR3 comprises 15 residues. V shed 2 bases and J 8 bases; nucleotides not matched to a gene: 8. The V gene's germline CDR1 is SGHNT and CDR2 YYREEE (reference sequence). CDR3 in DNA: TGTGCCAGCAGCTTAGGGCGGGGGGGCCTTGATGAGCAGTTCTTC. This translates into CASSLGRGGLDEQFF. Combining the CDR3 with reference TRBV5-4 and TRBJ2-1 gives the whole variable domain ETGVTQSPTHLIKTRGQQVTLRCSSQSGHNTVSWYQQALGQGPQFIFQYYREEENGRGNFPPRFSGLQFPNYSSELNVNALELDDSALYLCASSLGRGGLDEQFFGPGTRLTVL.

This chain connects TRBV7-7 to TRBJ2-1, with 8 nucleotides matching TRBD2. The J segment lost 6 bases and the V segment lost 0 bases, leaving 1 base of the junction unmatched. CDR3 size: 14 residues. Germline CDR1 and CDR2: SSHAT and FNYEAQ (reference sequence). CDR3 residues: CASSLAGTSNEQFF. The CDR3 nucleotides read TGTGCCAGCAGCTTAGCGGGGACTAGCAATGAGCAGTTCTTC.

The chain employs TRBV7-9 and TRBJ2-6; possible D gene TRBD2, 6 bases. The CDR3 loop spans 17 amino acids. V shed 1 base and J shed 0 bases, with 10 bases lying between them. Germline CDR1 SEHNR, CDR2 FQNEAQ (reference sequence). CDR3 in amino acids: CASSLGRRGSGANVLTF. CDR3 DNA sequence: TGTGCCAGCAGCTTAGGGCGGCGGGGCTCTGGGGCCAACGTCCTGACTTTC.

This chain uses TRBV19 with TRBJ1-2; D uncertain. The V end lost 3 bases, the J end lost 2 bases, and 13 bases lay between the germline ends. Germline CDR1 LNHDA, CDR2 SQIVND (reference sequence). The CDR3 length is 15 residues. For the CDR3, the DNA is TGTGCCAGTAGTATTCGTCCGGGTTCCAACTATGGCTACACCTTC. The encoded protein is CASSIRPGSNYGYTF.

With respect to this clone: The sample contains more than one DNA sequence encoding this CDR3. The chain joins TRBV19 to TRBJ2-5; tentative D call: TRBD2 (6 bases). The germline V gene has CDR1 LNHDA and CDR2 SQIVND (reference sequence). Trimming pared 5 bases from V and 5 bases from J, leaving 9 bases between. CDR3 size: 12 residues. In DNA, the CDR3 is TGTGCCAGTAGTTTTCGGGGGGAGACCCAGTACTTC. Its protein is CASSFRGETQYF.

The genes are TRBV30 and TRBJ2-5; perhaps TRBD2 as D (6 bases). The CDR3 has 14 residues. Germline CDR1 reads GTSNPN; CDR2 reads SVGIG (reference sequence). V lost 3 bases and J 5 bases, leaving 16 bases between the germline ends. The CDR3 here is CAWRGLGPGETQYF. CDR3 DNA: TGTGCCTGGAGGGGACTCGGACCGGGGGAGACCCAGTACTTC.

The rearrangement joins TRBV28 to TRBJ1-5; 8 positions match TRBD1. The CDR3 is made up of 15 amino acids. Trimming removed 6 bases from V and 5 bases from J; junction bases left unmatched: 9. Germline-derived CDR1 and CDR2 are MDHEN and SYDVKM. For the CDR3, the DNA is TGTGCCAGCAGGGGTCGACAGGGGTGGCATCAGCCCCAGCATTTT. Residues: CASRGRQGWHQPQHF.

This clone was picked up a small number of times. This sequence joins TRBV30 and TRBJ1-4; possible D gene TRBD1, 5 bases. Trimming removed 1 base at V and 5 bases at J, with 14 bases between. This CDR3 has 15 residues. CDR1 is GTSNPN, CDR2 SVGIG, per germline (reference sequence). The CDR3 reads CAWSGTQENNEKLFF. The CDR3 DNA follows: TGTGCCTGGAGTGGGACACAGGAAAACAATGAAAAACTGTTTTTT.

This rearrangement joins TRBV9 to TRBJ2-3; the D gene is possibly TRBD2 (6 bases). Germline CDR1 SGDLS, CDR2 YYNGEE. Trimming cost V 3 bases and J 1 base, with 15 bases left between them. The CDR3 consists of 16 residues. This chain's CDR3 is CASSAQGGRRTDTQYF. In nucleotides, the CDR3 is TGTGCCAGCAGCGCCCAGGGTGGGAGGCGCACAGATACGCAGTATTTT.

This chain connects TRBV7-9 to TRBJ1-1; the D gene is possibly TRBD1 (5 bases). This CDR3 spans 18 amino acids. The ends were cut back, 0 bases at V and 1 base at J, with 18 bases in the middle. Germline V gene sequence: CDR1 SEHNR, CDR2 FQNEAQ (reference sequence). The CDR3 spells CASSLAGYYLGPNTEAFF. CDR3 DNA sequence: TGTGCCAGCAGCTTAGCGGGCTACTACTTGGGGCCGAACACTGAAGCTTTCTTT. Together with reference TRBV7-9 and TRBJ1-1, the CDR3 gives the full variable domain: DTGVSQNPRHKITKRGQNVTFRCDPISEHNRLYWYRQTLGQGPEFLTYFQNEAQLEKSRLLSDRFSAERPKGSFSTLEIQRTEQGDSAMYLCASSLAGYYLGPNTEAFFGQGTRLTVV.

The chain links TRBV7-8 to TRBJ2-3; weak D call: TRBD1 (5 bases). V was pared by 5 bases and J by 1 base, with 10 bases between. This CDR3 has 14 amino acids. Germline V gene data show CDR1 as SGHVS and CDR2 as FQNEAQ. This chain's CDR3 is CASSPSRGTDTQYF. CDR3 nucleotides: TGTGCCAGCAGCCCCTCCAGGGGCACAGATACGCAGTATTTT. Variable domain in full (rest from reference TRBV7-8 and TRBJ2-3): GAGVSQSPRYKVAKRGQDVALRCDPISGHVSLFWYQQALGQGPEFLTYFQNEAQLDKSGLPSDRFFAERPEGSVSTLKIQRTQQEDSAVYLCASSPSRGTDTQYFGPGTRLTVL.